The entry below describes one TCR beta chain. Using immunoSEQ multiplex PCR, the repertoire was profiled, and TCRdb retains in-frame clones only, with some absent. This sample has hundreds of thousands of clones, with approximately 86% found just once. The sample belongs to a study of blood T cell repertoires in COVID-19. V was pared by 6 bases and J by 6 bases, with 18 bases between. Germline V lookup: CDR1 LNHDA, CDR2 SQIVND (reference sequence). CDR3 length: 14 residues. The V call is TRBV19, the J call TRBJ2-7; possible D gene TRBD1, 6 bases. Input material: peripheral blood. The TCR originated in a woman in her 30s who had recovered from COVID-19. CDR3 protein: CASSLTSQGFEQYF. The CDR3 nucleotides are TGTGCCAGTAGCCTCACCTCTCAGGGGTTCGAGCAGTACTTC.